Below are 7 T cell receptor beta chains sequenced from a single sample in a study of blood T cell repertoires in COVID-19. Profiling relied on immunoSEQ multiplex PCR, and the TCRdb table lists in-frame clones only, not all of them. This table has more than 100,000 clones, approximately 89% appearing once. Sequencing was done on a sample of peripheral blood. These receptors were collected from a woman of 80 years or more in a cohort sampled during active COVID-19.

This rearrangement joins TRBV24-1 to TRBJ2-1, with TRBD2 matching over 10 bases. The CDR3 is 16 amino acids. Germline V lookup: CDR1 KGHDR, CDR2 SFDVKD. Losses at the gene ends were 5 bases for V and 5 bases for J; bases not matched to a gene: 8. Written as DNA, the CDR3 is TGTGCCACCAGTGCCCGGACTAGCGGCCTAAACAATGAGCAGTTCTTC. It is translated as CATSARTSGLNNEQFF.

The chain carries TRBV30 and TRBJ2-1; 16 nucleotides align to TRBD2. In germline, CDR1 is GTSNPN, CDR2 SVGIG (reference sequence). This CDR3 contains 17 residues. V gave up 3 bases and J gave up 9 bases; unmatched junction bases: 11. CDR3 residues: CAWRNPGTSGGAGEQFF. Written as DNA, the CDR3 is TGTGCCTGGAGAAATCCCGGGACTAGCGGGGGGGCCGGTGAGCAGTTCTTC.

This clone showed up just once. This chain links TRBV18 with TRBJ1-6, with TRBD1 matching over 9 bases. The V segment lost 3 bases and the J segment 9 bases; nucleotides outside the gene matches: 6. In germline, CDR1 is KGHSH, CDR2 LQKENI. CDR3 length: 15 amino acids. In DNA, the CDR3 is TGTGCCAGCTCACCCCCGGGACAGGGAGCTTCACCCCTCCACTTT. Encoded protein: CASSPPGQGASPLHF. The full variable domain, with the rest looked up from reference TRBV18 and TRBJ1-6, is NAGVMQNPRHLVRRRGQEARLRCSPMKGHSHVYWYRQLPEEGLKFMVYLQKENIIDESGMPKERFSAEFPKEGPSILRIQQVVRGDSAAYFCASSPPGQGASPLHFGNGTRLTVT.

The chain uses TRBV7-9 and TRBJ2-5; TRBD2 aligns across 9 bases. Trimming cost V 5 bases and J 5 bases; bases outside gene matches: 6. Germline CDR1 reads SEHNR; CDR2 reads FQNEAQ (reference sequence). This CDR3 is built from 14 residues. Written as DNA, the CDR3 is TGTGCCAGCAGCCTCAACAGCGGGAGGGAGACCCAGTACTTC. Protein product: CASSLNSGRETQYF.

The chain uses TRBV25-1 and TRBJ1-6, with a weak D call TRBD1 (5 bases). Deletions cut 2 bases from V and 9 bases from J, with 11 bases between. Per the germline V gene, CDR1 is MGHDK and CDR2 is SYGVNS. The CDR3 is 14 residues long. This CDR3 is CASSEVGASSPLHF. The CDR3 DNA sequence: TGTGCCAGCAGTGAAGTAGGGGCCAGTTCACCCCTCCACTTT.

This clone was found a few times. The rearrangement uses TRBV2 and TRBJ1-5, with TRBD1 as a possible D gene (6 bases). The CDR3 is made up of 13 amino acids. In germline, CDR1 is SNHLY, CDR2 FYNNEI. The germline V and J ends were trimmed by 6 bases and 7 bases, with 13 bases remaining between them. The CDR3 coding sequence is TGTGCCAGCAGCCTGGACAGCCCACAGCCCCAGCATTTT. Translated: CASSLDSPQPQHF.

V is TRBV5-1 and J is TRBJ2-3; 9 bases fit TRBD2. CDR3 length equals 16 residues. Per germline, CDR1 SGHRS and CDR2 YFSETQ. V was pared by 1 base and J by 5 bases, with 8 bases of the junction left unmatched. CDR3 nucleotides: TGCGCCAGCAGCTTGAGCCTAGCGGGGAGGGGAGATACGCAGTATTTT. Encoded protein: CASSLSLAGRGDTQYF.